The 15 T cell receptor beta chains listed next were all sequenced from one sample in a study of blood T cell repertoires in COVID-19. Assay: immunoSEQ multiplex PCR; the TCRdb copy retains only in-frame clones and omits some. Among 150,000 to 200,000 clones, 85% were seen once, and the ten largest hold about 3.3%. Sequencing was carried out using peripheral blood. All receptors derive from a human donor with acute or convalescent COVID-19. The donor label of this sample is uncertain.

V is TRBV19 and J is TRBJ1-2; 11 bases fit TRBD1. The CDR3 extends over 15 amino acids. V dropped 6 bases and J dropped 8; count of bases not matched to a gene: 11. The germline gives CDR1 LNHDA, CDR2 SQIVND (reference sequence). Written as DNA, the CDR3 is TGTGCCAGTAGGACCGGACAGGGGGCATTGAAAGGCTACACCTTC. Its protein product is CASRTGQGALKGYTF.

The J gene is TRBJ1-3, the V gene TRBV18; tentative D call: TRBD1 (6 bases). Between the trimmed V and J ends, which lost 3 bases and 2 bases, there was a span of 11 bases. Per germline, CDR1 KGHSH and CDR2 LQKENI. The CDR3 totals 15 residues. CDR3 in DNA: TGTGCCAGCTCACCTACAACAGGGCCTGGAAACACCATATATTTT. This codes for CASSPTTGPGNTIYF.

The chain uses TRBV5-4 and TRBJ1-6; TRBD1 might be the D (6 bases). The V gene lost 3 bases and the J gene lost 0 bases, with 13 bases spanning the gap. The CDR3 is made up of 17 amino acids. CDR1 and CDR2 from the germline V gene are SGHNT and YYREEE (reference sequence). The CDR3 nucleotides read TGTGCCAGCAGCTCCGGGACAACGAGCTCCTATAATTCACCCCTCCACTTT. Its translation: CASSSGTTSSYNSPLHF.

This clone was seen at least ten times. The chain couples TRBV19 to TRBJ2-7, with 9 bases that match TRBD1. The length of the CDR3 is 15 residues. Germline values: CDR1 LNHDA, CDR2 SQIVND (reference sequence). J lost 2 bases, V lost 3 bases, and 5 bases had no gene match. CDR3 residues: CASSMRDRVTYEQYF. The CDR3 DNA reads as TGTGCCAGTAGTATGCGGGACAGGGTGACCTACGAGCAGTACTTC.

The V call is TRBV30, the J call TRBJ1-1; a possible D gene is TRBD1 (5 bases). The ends were cut back, 5 bases at V and 10 bases at J, with 11 bases in the middle. This CDR3 is built from 10 residues. From germline, CDR1 is GTSNPN and CDR2 SVGIG (reference sequence). CDR3 DNA: TGTGCCTGGGGGAGAAGGGGAGCTTTCTTT. Residues: CAWGRRGAFF.

This chain connects TRBV11-3 to TRBJ1-1; a possible D gene is TRBD1 (6 bases). The CDR3 length is 17 residues. Germline assignment: CDR1 SGHNT and CDR2 YENEEA. Trimming shortened V by 5 bases and J by 1 base, and 20 bases separated the two germline ends. The CDR3 loop reads CASSPARGLGENTEAFF. The CDR3 DNA reads TGTGCCAGCAGCCCCGCCAGGGGTCTGGGGGAGAACACTGAAGCTTTCTTT.

The chain couples TRBV9 to TRBJ2-1; TRBD2 agrees at 8 bases. After removal of 4 bases from V and 2 bases from J, the junction contained 8 bases not matched to a gene. Germline assignment: CDR1 SGDLS and CDR2 YYNGEE. The CDR3 covers 16 residues. The CDR3 loop reads CASSPGGGQAYNEQFF. The CDR3 DNA follows: TGTGCCAGCAGCCCCGGGGGGGGGCAGGCCTACAATGAGCAGTTCTTC.

This chain joins TRBV13 and TRBJ1-1; TRBD1 aligns across 8 bases. The CDR3 totals 14 residues. The germline CDR1 and CDR2 sequences are PRHDT and FYEKMQ (reference sequence). V dropped 4 bases and J dropped 8; count of bases not matched to a gene: 9. CDR3 nucleotides: TGTGCCAGCAGCTCCCGACAGGGGTTGGTCGAAGCTTTCTTT. This encodes CASSSRQGLVEAFF.

V gene TRBV7-3 combines with J gene TRBJ1-1; D is unclear. From germline, CDR1 is SGHTA and CDR2 FQGTGA. V lost 2 bases and J 0 bases, leaving 10 bases between the germline ends. This CDR3 contains 15 residues. The CDR3: CASSLQEGLNTEAFF. Written as DNA, the CDR3 is TGTGCCAGCAGCTTACAGGAAGGCTTGAACACTGAAGCTTTCTTT.

A single count supports this clone. The chain's CDR3 is CASSLAGGTANTEAFF. The DNA of the CDR3 is TGTGCCAGCAGCTTAGCAGGAGGGACAGCGAACACTGAAGCTTTCTTT. The chain is built from TRBV7-8 and TRBJ1-1; 7 nucleotides agree with TRBD1. V lost 0 bases, J lost 1 base, and 5 bases stayed unmatched. In germline, CDR1 is SGHVS, CDR2 FQNEAQ. CDR3 length: 16 residues.

V gene TRBV7-2 combines with J gene TRBJ2-1, with TRBD2 matching 12 bases. J was trimmed by 7 bases and V by 2 bases; bases with no gene match: 6. Germline V CDR1 and CDR2: SGHTA, FQGNSA. This CDR3 comprises 16 residues. Here the CDR3 DNA reads TGTGCCAGCAGCTTACCTAGCGGGGGGGCAGGTAATGAGCAGTTCTTC. This translates into CASSLPSGGAGNEQFF.

The chain couples TRBV6-5 to TRBJ2-7; TRBD2 matches at 8 bases. Germline values: CDR1 MNHEY, CDR2 SVGAGI. The CDR3 loop spans 12 amino acids. The CDR3 region has the DNA TGTGCAGCGGGGGCAAGCTCCTACGAGCAGTACTTC. Protein sequence: CAAGASSYEQYF.

The V call is TRBV6-4, the J call TRBJ2-1; 11 nucleotides align to TRBD2. CDR1 is MRHNA and CDR2 is SNTAGT in the germline V gene. J was trimmed by 6 bases and V by 0 bases; bases with no gene match: 1. The CDR3 sequence is 15 residues long. The CDR3 coding sequence is TGTGCCAGCAGTGACTCTAGCGGGGGGGCCAATGAGCAGTTCTTC. Translating gives CASSDSSGGANEQFF.

V is TRBV27 and J is TRBJ2-7; TRBD1 aligns across 7 bases. J lost 3 bases, V lost 6 bases, and 11 bases had no gene match. CDR1 is MNHEY and CDR2 is SMNVEV in the germline V gene (reference sequence). CDR3 length equals 15 residues. This CDR3 reads CASRQTGTAFYEQYF. The CDR3, as DNA: TGTGCCAGCAGACAAACCGGGACAGCCTTCTACGAGCAGTACTTC.

This sequence joins TRBV11-2 and TRBJ2-3; TRBD2 matches at 8 bases. J gave up 0 bases and V 4 bases, and 3 bases lay outside the gene matches. The length of the CDR3 is 15 residues. Germline values: CDR1 SGHAT, CDR2 FQNNGV. CDR3 nucleotide sequence: TGTGCCAGCAGCTCATGGACTAGCAGCACAGATACGCAGTATTTT. Translation gives CASSSWTSSTDTQYF. The full variable domain, in which reference TRBV11-2 and TRBJ2-3 provide the parts outside the CDR3, is EAGVAQSPRYKIIEKRQSVAFWCNPISGHATLYWYQQILGQGPKLLIQFQNNGVVDDSQLPKDRFSAERLKGVDSTLKIQPAKLEDSAVYLCASSSWTSSTDTQYFGPGTRLTVL.